The sequence of this TCR beta chain was determined in a study of early T cells in non-severe SARS-CoV-2 infection. As for the study in general: From unsorted whole blood, bulk RNA was sequenced, and the chains remained unpaired.

V was cut by 0 bases and J by 2 bases, with 14 bases left in between. Germline values: CDR1 DFQATT, CDR2 SNEGSKA (reference sequence). CDR3 length: 15 residues. Notes on the study in general: Missing private and CD4 specificities, VDJdb matching favored anti-spike CD8 responses.

Each CDR3 protein is one row after TCRdb ran MiXCR on the 5' RACE reads. The sample yields tens of thousands of distinct CDR3 sequences, roughly 5.3% seen once. In this sample, this clonotype turned up many times. The antigen remains unidentified. V gene TRBV20-1 combines with J gene TRBJ2-7; a possible D gene is TRBD2 (5 bases). Sequenced input: whole blood. This TCR was recovered from an adult who was a healthcare worker with PCR-confirmed SARS-CoV-2 infection or an uninfected control (not recorded which). The CDR3 coding sequence is TGCAGTGCTAGAGATCCGGGGTCTACACCCTACGAGCAGTACTTC. It codes for CSARDPGSTPYEQYF.